What follows is one TCR beta chain and its context. The target antigen is unknown. This sample stems from a study of CXCR3-negative and CXCR3-positive naive CD8 T cells. Whole-study results and caveats: The study found more hydrophobic TRB CDR3s in CXCR3-positive naive cells than in CXCR3-negative naive cells. Most assays were run on fresh PBMCs (CXCR3 expression partially decreased after cryopreservation). CD5 surface expression was similar among naive subsets, and TCR strength was estimated by inference from TRB CDR3 properties.

In germline, CDR1 is WSHSY, CDR2 SAAADI. This CDR3 comprises 14 residues. The study made its TRB cDNA libraries by 5' RACE, adding UMI labels. TCRdb re-analyzed the 5' RACE reads; it lists each CDR3 protein once, without DNA. Its table lists some 50,000 distinct CDR3 sequences. Researchers reported sorting every CD8+ T cell subset in triplicate, under 350,000 cells per sort. The material sequenced was naive CXCR3- CD8+ T cells from blood. Described subset: CD45RO-CCR7+CD27+CD95- naive CD8+ T cells lacking CXCR3 (TNR3-). V usage is TRBV10-2 and J usage is TRBJ2-7; no DNA is available, so the TRBD2 call from TCRdb remains unchecked. The sequence came from a human donor in good health. Some clones in this sample may be carry-over from other donors' samples. The CDR3 protein is CASSESGLTYEQYF.